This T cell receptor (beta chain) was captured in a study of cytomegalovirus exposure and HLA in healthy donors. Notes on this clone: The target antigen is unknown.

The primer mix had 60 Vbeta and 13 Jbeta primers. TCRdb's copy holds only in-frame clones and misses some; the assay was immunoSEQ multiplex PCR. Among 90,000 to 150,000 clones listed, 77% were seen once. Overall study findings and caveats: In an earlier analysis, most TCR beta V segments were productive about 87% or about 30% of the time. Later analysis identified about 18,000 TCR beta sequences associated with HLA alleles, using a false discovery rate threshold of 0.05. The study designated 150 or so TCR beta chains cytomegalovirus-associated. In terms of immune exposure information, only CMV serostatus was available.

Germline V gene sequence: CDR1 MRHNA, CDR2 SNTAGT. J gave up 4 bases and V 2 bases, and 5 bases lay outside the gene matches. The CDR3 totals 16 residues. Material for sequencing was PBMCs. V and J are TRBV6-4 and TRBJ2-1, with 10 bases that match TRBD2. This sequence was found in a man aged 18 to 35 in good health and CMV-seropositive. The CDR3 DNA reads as TGTGCCAGCAGTGACCATCCTAGCGGGAGTTACAATGAGCAGTTCTTC. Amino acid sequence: CASSDHPSGSYNEQFF.